These 25 T cell receptor beta chains were all obtained from the same sample, sequenced in a study of T cells expressing NK-cell markers. No DNA is given; TCRdb re-called the 5' RACE reads and lists each CDR3 protein once. Here the sample table reports under 600,000 distinct CDR3 sequences. The sequencing sample was made of blood T cells: a sorted CD56 or NKG2C T cell subset, CD4+ or CD8+ T cells, or bulk PBMC T cells (not recorded which). The origin of the receptors is a woman aged 45-59 years in good health.

The V call is TRBV2, the J call TRBJ1-1; without DNA, the TCRdb call of TRBD1 cannot be checked. Germline-derived CDR1 and CDR2 are SNHLY and FYNNEI. CDR3 size: 13 residues. The CDR3 reads CARTQGEGTEAFF.

This rearrangement joins TRBV10-3 to TRBJ2-3; TCRdb proposes TRBD2, but this gene call is untestable without DNA. Germline V gene sequence: CDR1 ENHRY, CDR2 SYGVKD. This CDR3 has 13 residues. This CDR3 is CAAQRSSGDTQYF.

The chain employs TRBV7-2 and TRBJ2-1; TCRdb returns TRBD2, unconfirmable since there is no DNA. This CDR3 is built from 14 residues. Germline V lookup: CDR1 SGHTA, CDR2 FQGNSA. CDR3: CASSLTGGANEQFF.

The V gene is TRBV5-1, the J gene TRBJ2-5; TCRdb lists TRBD1, though no DNA is available to test this call. Germline CDR1 reads SGHRS; CDR2 reads YFSETQ. CDR3 length equals 15 residues. The chain's CDR3 is CASKTPVGGLETQYF.

This chain joins TRBV20-1 and TRBJ2-3; as DNA is missing, the TRBD2 call by TCRdb cannot be tested. Germline CDR1 reads DFQATT; CDR2 reads SNEGSKA (reference sequence). This CDR3 comprises 17 residues. This CDR3 is CSAEIAGGTTSTDTQYF.

The CDR3 reads CASSLDWGRSGNTIYF. V gene TRBV11-2 combines with J gene TRBJ1-3; TCRdb gives TRBD1 as the D gene, but with no DNA this cannot be confirmed. The V gene's germline CDR1 is SGHAT and CDR2 FQNNGV. The CDR3 is 16 residues long.

The V gene is TRBV20-1, the J gene TRBJ2-5; TCRdb calls TRBD1, which cannot be checked without DNA. The CDR3 covers 17 residues. Per germline, CDR1 DFQATT and CDR2 SNEGSKA (reference sequence). The CDR3 protein is CSARTYPRQTSQETQYF.

The rearrangement joins TRBV15 to TRBJ1-2; lacking DNA, the TRBD1 call made by TCRdb goes unchecked. Germline lookup yields CDR1 LNHNV and CDR2 YYDKDF (reference sequence). There are 15 residues in the CDR3. CDR3 sequence: CATSRPGTDAYGYTF. Based on the CDR3 plus reference TRBV15 and TRBJ1-2, the full variable domain is DAMVIQNPRYQVTQFGKPVTLSCSQTLNHNVMYWYQQKSSQAPKLLFHYYDKDFNNEADTPDNFQSRRPNTSFCFLDIRSPGLGDTAMYLCATSRPGTDAYGYTFGSGTRLTVV.

The J gene is TRBJ2-3, the V gene TRBV28; the D call of TRBD2 rests on TCRdb alone, since no DNA is present to check it. Germline V gene sequence: CDR1 MDHEN, CDR2 SYDVKM. This CDR3 is built from 15 residues. The CDR3 loop is CASSLAGSSADTQYF. Together with reference TRBV28 and TRBJ2-3, the CDR3 gives the full variable domain: DVKVTQSSRYLVKRTGEKVFLECVQDMDHENMFWYRQDPGLGLRLIYFSYDVKMKEKGDIPEGYSVSREKKERFSLILESASTNQTSMYLCASSLAGSSADTQYFGPGTRLTVL.

The V call is TRBV28, the J call TRBJ2-1; the D call of TRBD1 rests on TCRdb alone, since no DNA is present to check it. This CDR3 spans 15 amino acids. CDR1 is MDHEN, CDR2 SYDVKM, per germline. CDR3 amino acids: CASSFLAGGPIQEFF.

The CDR3 loop is CASSQGWTVMNTEAFF. This chain joins TRBV6-1 and TRBJ1-1. Germline V gives CDR1 MNHNS, CDR2 SASEGT. The CDR3 has 16 amino acids.

The rearrangement joins TRBV6-5 to TRBJ1-1; TCRdb gives TRBD1 as the D gene, but with no DNA this cannot be confirmed. Per germline, CDR1 MNHEY and CDR2 SVGAGI. The CDR3 length is 14 residues. The chain's CDR3 is CASSAHRGGTEAFF.

The chain has TRBV7-3 and TRBJ2-2. CDR3 length equals 17 residues. Germline assignment: CDR1 SGHTA and CDR2 FQGTGA. The CDR3 region is CASSLKPQSSGTGELFF.

The chain links TRBV24-1 to TRBJ2-2; TCRdb's D call, TRBD1, is unchecked because there is no DNA. CDR1 and CDR2 (germline): KGHDR, SFDVKD. CDR3 length equals 16 residues. CDR3 in amino acids: CATSDPAGAVTGELFF.

The V call is TRBV2, the J call TRBJ2-7; no DNA is available, so the TRBD2 call from TCRdb remains unchecked. The CDR3 spans 15 residues. Germline V gene data show CDR1 as SNHLY and CDR2 as FYNNEI. The CDR3 here is CASRARAGGRLEQYF.

The V gene is TRBV15, the J gene TRBJ2-5. The germline CDR1 and CDR2 sequences are LNHNV and YYDKDF (reference sequence). The CDR3 sequence is 13 residues long. CDR3 residues: CATSRDPKDPQYF.

The chain has TRBV4-1 and TRBJ1-3; TCRdb calls TRBD1, which cannot be checked without DNA. The CDR3 consists of 17 residues. Per germline, CDR1 MGHRA and CDR2 YSYEKL. The CDR3 loop reads CASSQDGNPPSGNTIYF.

The V call is TRBV11-3, the J call TRBJ2-2. Germline-derived CDR1 and CDR2 are SGHNT and YENEEA. The CDR3 loop spans 16 amino acids. The chain's CDR3 is CASSLEQAGSDRELFF.

This rearrangement joins TRBV11-2 to TRBJ2-1; TCRdb's D gene call, TRBD1, goes unchecked for lack of DNA. Germline values: CDR1 SGHAT, CDR2 FQNNGV. CDR3 length: 17 amino acids. CDR3 region: CASSLFRMTEQGNEQFF. Full variable domain (remainder filled in from reference TRBV11-2 and TRBJ2-1): EAGVAQSPRYKIIEKRQSVAFWCNPISGHATLYWYQQILGQGPKLLIQFQNNGVVDDSQLPKDRFSAERLKGVDSTLKIQPAKLEDSAVYLCASSLFRMTEQGNEQFFGPGTRLTVL.

This sequence joins TRBV4-1 and TRBJ2-1; as DNA is missing, the TRBD2 call by TCRdb cannot be tested. CDR3 length: 19 amino acids. CDR1 and CDR2 (germline): MGHRA, YSYEKL. The CDR3: CASSQDFPSGSGLPSEQFF.

The gene calls are TRBV27 and TRBJ2-5; TCRdb calls TRBD1, which cannot be checked without DNA. The length of the CDR3 is 18 residues. Germline lookup yields CDR1 MNHEY and CDR2 SMNVEV (reference sequence). CDR3 protein: CASSLFPARQGAQETQYF.

V and J are TRBV9 and TRBJ1-5; there is no DNA to check the TCRdb D call of TRBD1. The length of the CDR3 is 15 residues. Germline CDR1 is SGDLS and CDR2 is YYNGEE. This chain's CDR3 is CASSVGDTGDQPQHF.

This chain links TRBV20-1 with TRBJ1-4. This CDR3 is built from 14 residues. Germline V gives CDR1 DFQATT, CDR2 SNEGSKA (reference sequence). The CDR3 sequence: CSASLGATNEKLFF.

Here the CDR3 reads CASSQRFIGSGHIQYF. This chain connects TRBV14 to TRBJ2-4; TCRdb gives TRBD2 as the D gene, but with no DNA this cannot be confirmed. The CDR3 length is 16 residues. The V gene's germline CDR1 is SGHDN and CDR2 FVKESK.

V is TRBV19 and J is TRBJ2-5; TCRdb indicates TRBD1, and absent DNA this call remains unverified. Germline V lookup: CDR1 LNHDA, CDR2 SQIVND (reference sequence). This CDR3 is 15 amino acids long. CDR3 region: CASRPSGGSFETQYF.